This entry concerns a single TCR beta chain. Assay: immunoSEQ multiplex PCR; the TCRdb copy retains only in-frame clones and omits some. The sample contains about 100,000 clones, 89% of which appear only once. These data come from a study of OX40 agonist ivuxolimab in advanced cancers. Study in general: Hepatocellular carcinoma, melanoma, renal cell or head and neck cancer was diagnosed in the dose-escalation patients.

CDR1 MNHEY and CDR2 SMNVEV come from the germline V gene (reference sequence). V was cut by 2 bases and J by 2 bases, with 16 bases left in between. This CDR3 region has 16 residues. The material was CD4+ or CD8+ T cells sorted from blood, obtained in a trial of the OX40 agonist ivuxolimab. The chain couples TRBV27 to TRBJ2-7, with TRBD2 as a possible D gene (7 bases). The receptor was isolated from an adult with an advanced solid tumor such as melanoma, head and neck, liver or kidney cancer. The CDR3: CASSLRGARTTYEQYF. In DNA, the CDR3 is TGTGCCAGCAGTTTACGGGGGGCTAGAACCACCTACGAGCAGTACTTC.